This T cell receptor beta chain was obtained from a study of T cell responses to AZD1222 COVID-19 vaccine. In this sample, this clone turned up once. Profiled with immunoSEQ multiplex PCR; TCRdb holds only in-frame clones, not every one. Altogether around 65,000 clones are present, 65% to 85% being singletons, with the ten largest covering roughly 25%. Looked up from germline, CDR1 is MNHEY and CDR2 is SVGAGI. V was shortened by 6 bases and J by 1 base, with 15 bases between the two germline ends. This CDR3 has 15 amino acids. The receptor's source is an adult who received the AZD1222 COVID-19 vaccine. This chain links TRBV6-5 with TRBJ1-2; maybe TRBD1 (5 bases). The input for sequencing was peripheral blood, taken 28 days after the second AZD1222 dose. The CDR3 spells CASSHTGTNNYGYTF. As DNA, the CDR3 is TGTGCCAGCAGCCACACCGGGACCAATAACTATGGCTACACCTTC.